A single sample gave rise to the 24 T cell receptor beta chains below, sequenced in a study of identical twins. TCRdb reprocessed the 5' RACE reads via MiXCR and lists one record per CDR3 protein. The table records around 340,000 distinct CDR3 sequences, roughly an eighth of them present only once. The same data also contributed to another study, on yellow fever vaccine responses in identical twins.

The sample comprised CD8+ T cells sorted from blood. These receptors came from a woman aged 18-29 years in good health.

The chain has TRBV15 and TRBJ2-7; 7 nucleotides match TRBD2. The trim removed 2 bases at V and 5 bases at J, leaving 12 bases unmatched. Germline CDR1 is LNHNV and CDR2 is YYDKDF (reference sequence). This CDR3 is built from 16 residues. The CDR3 spells CATSRKYGEGFHEQYF. The CDR3 nucleotides are TGTGCCACCAGCAGAAAATATGGGGAGGGATTCCACGAGCAGTACTTC.

This clonotype has more than one count but fewer than ten. The chain employs TRBV6-5 and TRBJ2-3; no definite D call. The CDR3 covers 14 residues. With 2 bases removed from V and 1 base from J, the gap between germline ends came to 7 bases. Germline assignment: CDR1 MNHEY and CDR2 SVGAGI. CDR3 DNA sequence: TGTGCCAGCAGTTACAGGGTGGGCACAGATACGCAGTATTTT. Translation: CASSYRVGTDTQYF.

The gene calls are TRBV20-1 and TRBJ2-1, with D uncertain. The germline V gene has CDR1 DFQATT and CDR2 SNEGSKA (reference sequence). The CDR3 is made up of 14 amino acids. Trimming cost V 1 base and J 8 bases, with 15 bases left between them. CDR3 sequence (DNA): TGCAGTGCTAGAGGGGCCAACTATTTGGATGAGCAGTTCTTC. Residues: CSARGANYLDEQFF.

This clonotype was detected a few times. V usage is TRBV6-1 and J usage is TRBJ2-7; TRBD1 is a possible D gene (5 bases). Deletions cut 6 bases from V and 8 bases from J, with 23 bases between. The germline V gene encodes CDR1 MNHNS and CDR2 SASEGT. The length of the CDR3 is 15 residues. The CDR3 nucleotides read TGTGCCAGCAGCCCCTTGTGGGGCAGGGCGGTCAAGCAGTACTTC. It is translated as CASSPLWGRAVKQYF.

V is TRBV13 and J is TRBJ1-1; the match to TRBD1 covers 8 bases. CDR1 and CDR2 from the germline V gene are PRHDT and FYEKMQ (reference sequence). The CDR3 extends over 15 amino acids. The J segment lost 5 bases and the V segment lost 5 bases, leaving 10 bases of the junction unmatched. CDR3 protein: CASSPPSRGRTEAFF. The CDR3 nucleotides are TGTGCCAGCAGCCCACCGAGCAGGGGGCGGACTGAAGCTTTCTTT.

V gene TRBV18 combines with J gene TRBJ2-3, with D tentatively TRBD1 (6 bases). Trimming shortened V by 4 bases and J by 9 bases, and 14 bases separated the two germline ends. The CDR3 contains 13 residues. Germline CDR1 KGHSH, CDR2 LQKENI. The CDR3 DNA sequence: TGTGCCAGCTCACTTTCAGGGGTCGGGACGCAGTATTTT. Translated, it gives CASSLSGVGTQYF.

This clonotype came up a few times. This chain uses TRBV2 with TRBJ2-7, with a possible D match to TRBD1 (5 bases). Trimming left V 2 bases short and J 3 bases short, with 8 bases between. CDR3 length equals 13 residues. Germline V gene sequence: CDR1 SNHLY, CDR2 FYNNEI. DNA of the CDR3: TGTGCCAGCAGTGAATTCGACAGCTACGAGCAGTACGTC. As protein: CASSEFDSYEQYV.

This clonotype was seen at least ten times. This chain joins TRBV2 and TRBJ2-2; D unresolved. V dropped 3 bases and J dropped 0 bases, with 11 bases sitting between them. There are 16 residues in the CDR3. The germline V gene has CDR1 SNHLY and CDR2 FYNNEI. CDR3 amino acids: CASSDFLAPNTGELFF. CDR3 nucleotide sequence: TGTGCCAGCAGTGACTTTCTGGCGCCGAACACCGGGGAGCTGTTTTTT.

This clonotype was detected a few times. The chain recombines TRBV5-1 with TRBJ2-3, with 7 bases matching TRBD2. CDR3 length: 15 amino acids. J was trimmed by 3 bases and V by 2 bases; bases with no gene match: 6. Germline-derived CDR1 and CDR2 are SGHRS and YFSETQ. CDR3 coding DNA: TGCGCCAGCAGCTTACAGCGGGGAGGGACAGATACGCAGTATTTT. Translating gives CASSLQRGGTDTQYF.

The V gene is TRBV7-8, the J gene TRBJ2-1, with D tentatively TRBD1 (6 bases). The V end lost 7 bases, the J end lost 0 bases, and 19 bases lay between the germline ends. CDR1 is SGHVS and CDR2 is FQNEAQ in the germline V gene. The CDR3 sequence is 17 residues long. This CDR3 is CASIDKTGQPSYNEQFF. The CDR3 coding sequence is TGTGCCAGCATCGATAAAACAGGACAGCCCTCCTACAATGAGCAGTTCTTC.

This rearrangement joins TRBV6-2 or TRBV6-3 to TRBJ2-7, with D possibly TRBD2 on 5 matching bases. Germline V gives CDR1 MNHEY, CDR2 SVGEGT. The CDR3 is 17 residues long. V was cut by 2 bases and J by 1 base, with 18 bases left in between. CDR3 protein: CASSYEYSGQESYEQYV. The CDR3 nucleotides are TGTGCCAGCAGTTACGAATACAGCGGTCAAGAGTCCTACGAGCAGTACGTC.

This clonotype has at least ten counts. V and J are TRBV5-5 and TRBJ1-2; D not resolved. The CDR3 totals 13 residues. In germline, CDR1 is SGHKS, CDR2 YYEKEE (reference sequence). Deletions cut 2 bases from V and 6 bases from J, with 11 bases between. The CDR3 is CASSFKFRDGYTF. In DNA, the CDR3 is TGTGCCAGCAGCTTTAAGTTTCGGGATGGCTACACCTTC.

This clonotype was found a few times. V and J are TRBV10-1 and TRBJ2-1; 8 nucleotides match TRBD2. The germline V gene encodes CDR1 WNHNN and CDR2 SYGVQD (reference sequence). V lost 0 bases, J lost 4 bases, and 8 bases stayed unmatched. This CDR3 is 17 amino acids long. The CDR3: CASSESVAGSRYNEQFF. The CDR3 DNA sequence: TGCGCCAGCAGTGAGTCGGTAGCGGGGAGCCGATACAATGAGCAGTTCTTC.

This rearrangement joins TRBV2 to TRBJ2-7; 9 positions agree with TRBD1. The CDR3 is 13 residues long. Per germline, CDR1 SNHLY and CDR2 FYNNEI. Trimming took 7 bases from V and 5 from J; bases not matched to a gene: 6. Here the CDR3 DNA reads TGTGCCAGCAACCTGTGGACAGGGGACGAGCAGTACTTC. It is translated as CASNLWTGDEQYF.

This clonotype was observed a few times. This sequence joins TRBV11-2 and TRBJ2-3, with 8 nucleotides matching TRBD2. CDR1 is SGHAT and CDR2 is FQNNGV in the germline V gene. The CDR3 totals 18 residues. Unmatched junction bases numbered 9, after V lost 1 base and J lost 0 bases. DNA for the CDR3: TGTGCCAGCAGCTTAGGCCAACTAGCGGTACTAAGCACAGATACGCAGTATTTT. This encodes CASSLGQLAVLSTDTQYF.

The gene calls are TRBV7-8 and TRBJ2-1; the D gene is possibly TRBD2 (6 bases). Trimming removed 4 bases from V and 6 bases from J, with 19 bases in between. The germline V gene encodes CDR1 SGHVS and CDR2 FQNEAQ. The CDR3 consists of 16 residues. The chain's CDR3 is CASSWRGLSSGNEQFF. DNA for the CDR3: TGTGCCAGCAGCTGGAGGGGACTCTCGAGCGGCAATGAGCAGTTCTTC.

The rearrangement uses TRBV20-1 and TRBJ2-1; D ambiguous. Germline lookup yields CDR1 DFQATT and CDR2 SNEGSKA (reference sequence). CDR3 length: 15 amino acids. The V end was cut by 2 bases, the J end by 4 bases, with 15 bases between. CDR3 DNA: TGCAGTGCTAGATGGATCGGCACCGGGTACAATGAGCAGTTCTTC. This translates into CSARWIGTGYNEQFF.

The rearrangement links TRBV25-1 to TRBJ1-2, with D possibly TRBD1 on 6 matching bases. This CDR3 contains 14 residues. Germline CDR1 and CDR2: MGHDK and SYGVNS. V lost 8 bases, J lost 6 bases, and 19 bases lay in between. The CDR3 DNA sequence: TGTGCCAGCTGCGGGGTAGGGGCAGGGGATGGCTACACCTTC. Its translation: CASCGVGAGDGYTF.

This chain uses TRBV7-8 with TRBJ2-3; TRBD1 or TRBD2 may be the D gene (6 bases each). Deletions cut 1 base from V and 2 bases from J, with 22 bases between. The CDR3 is 19 residues long. Germline CDR1 and CDR2: SGHVS and FQNEAQ. The CDR3 spells CASSLVVLARGQITDTQYF. CDR3 DNA sequence: TGTGCCAGCAGCTTAGTGGTCCTGGCCCGGGGGCAGATCACAGATACGCAGTATTTT.

This clonotype was seen a few times. The chain combines TRBV24-1 with TRBJ2-1, with 9 bases fitting TRBD1. This CDR3 spans 17 amino acids. Germline CDR1 is KGHDR and CDR2 is SFDVKD. Germline trimming cut 3 bases from V and 5 bases from J; bases unmatched to any gene: 10. The CDR3 loop reads CATSDPARTGAHNEQFF. The CDR3 nucleotides read TGTGCCACCAGTGATCCCGCCCGGACAGGGGCCCACAATGAGCAGTTCTTC.

This clonotype was observed a handful of times. The chain joins TRBV28 to TRBJ2-1; D may be TRBD2 (6 bases). CDR3 length: 16 residues. Trimming shortened V by 7 bases and J by 0 bases, and 16 bases separated the two germline ends. Germline V gene lookup returns CDR1 MDHEN and CDR2 SYDVKM. The CDR3 region has the DNA TGTGCCAGCATTTTGACGGCGGGGACCTCCTACAATGAGCAGTTCTTC. Its protein is CASILTAGTSYNEQFF.

This chain connects TRBV5-6 to TRBJ2-5, with 11 bases matching TRBD2. The CDR3 is made up of 17 amino acids. Trimming at V came to 4 bases and at J to 2 bases, leaving 10 bases not matched to a gene. The V gene's germline CDR1 is SGHDT and CDR2 YYEEEE. DNA for the CDR3: TGTGCCAGCAGCCCCGGACTAGCGGGTGGAGGGCAAGAGACCCAGTACTTC. Protein product: CASSPGLAGGGQETQYF.

This clonotype was counted only a few times. CDR3 amino acids: CASSLRGGYTEAFF. DNA for the CDR3: TGTGCCAGCAGCTTGAGGGGAGGGTACACTGAAGCTTTCTTT. The chain carries TRBV5-5 and TRBJ1-1, with D maybe TRBD1 (5 bases). V was trimmed by 1 base and J by 3 bases, leaving 10 bases between them. The CDR3 consists of 14 residues. Germline assignment: CDR1 SGHKS and CDR2 YYEKEE (reference sequence).

The chain carries TRBV5-6 and TRBJ1-2; D is unresolved. The V gene lost 2 bases and the J gene lost 13 bases, with 18 bases spanning the gap. Germline V lookup: CDR1 SGHDT, CDR2 YYEEEE. The CDR3 extends over 13 amino acids. CDR3 residues: CASSFEGPLGSTF. CDR3 nucleotide sequence: TGTGCCAGCAGCTTCGAAGGACCGCTTGGATCCACCTTC.